These 18 T cell receptor beta chains came from one sample sequenced in a study of molecular identifiers for immune sequencing clone quantification. In TCRdb, the PCR reads were re-called with MiXCR into one record per CDR3 protein. Here the sample spans approximately 97,000 distinct CDR3 sequences, roughly 26% being singletons. The source material was naive CD8+ T cells from blood, with Jurkat cell RNA spiked in. Regarding subset: FACS-sorted CD8+CD4-CCR7+CD45RA+ naive T cells. All receptors come from a human donor in good health. Some libraries in this study had Jurkat cell RNA spiked in.

This clonotype was seen at least ten times. This rearrangement joins TRBV5-4 to TRBJ2-7; TRBD2 matches 7 bases. Trimming cost V 3 bases and J 3 bases; bases outside gene matches: 6. The germline V gene encodes CDR1 SGHNT and CDR2 YYREEE (reference sequence). The CDR3 totals 14 residues. As DNA, the CDR3 is TGTGCCAGCAGCTCGGCCGGGGGGATCTACGAGCAGTACTTC. Translation gives CASSSAGGIYEQYF.

This clonotype was observed a few times. A read error may explain this, as a much larger clone is one base away. The chain employs TRBV29-1 and TRBJ2-5; tentatively, D is TRBD1 (6 bases). CDR1 SQVTM and CDR2 ANQGSEA come from the germline V gene. This CDR3 region has 16 residues. CDR3 region: CSVDGGRGTTQEPQYF. The CDR3, as DNA: TGCAGCGTTGATGGAGGCAGGGGAACTACCCAAGAGCCCCAGTACTTC.

This rearrangement joins TRBV6-2 or TRBV6-3 to TRBJ2-7; a weak D match, TRBD1 (5 bases). V lost 11 bases to trimming and J lost 9 bases, with 26 bases between them. The CDR3 length is 14 residues. Per the germline V gene, CDR1 is MNHEY and CDR2 is SVGEGT. This CDR3 reads CARTPARDDSAQYF. As DNA, the CDR3 is TGTGCCCGCACCCCGGCCAGGGATGACTCCGCGCAGTACTTC.

This clonotype was observed once. The junction does not match germline at one end; this may be a read error. The chain uses TRBV28 and TRBJ2-2, with D possibly matching TRBD2 (6 bases). The germline gives CDR1 MDHEN, CDR2 SYDVKM. The CDR3 is made up of 13 amino acids. CDR3 nucleotides: TGTGTCAGCAGTTTGCGCCGGGAGGGGGAGCTGTTTTTT. Amino acids: CVSSLRREGELFF.

This clonotype was counted ten times or more. At one end the junction does not follow the germline gene, possibly because of a read error. The V and J genes are TRBV11-2 and TRBJ2-5; D gene unclear. There are 12 residues in the CDR3. The germline CDR1 and CDR2 sequences are SGHAT and FQNNGV. DNA for the CDR3: TGTGCCAGCAGCTCCGCAATAGAGGCCCAGTACTTC. Amino acids: CASSSAIEAQYF.

This clonotype has just one count. A much larger clone differs from this one at a single base, so this may be a read error. The V call is TRBV7-2, the J call TRBJ1-2, with 7 bases fitting TRBD1. This CDR3 is built from 15 residues. Germline V gene lookup returns CDR1 SGHTA and CDR2 FQGNSA. The CDR3 bases are TGTGCCAGCAGCCCAACCGGGACAGCTGTCTATGGCTACATCTTC. Its translation: CASSPTGTAVYGYIF.

Ten or more counts support this clonotype. The chain combines TRBV19 with TRBJ2-7; D is unresolved. Germline V lookup: CDR1 LNHDA, CDR2 SQIVND (reference sequence). With 10 bases removed from V and 1 base from J, the gap between germline ends came to 14 bases. This CDR3 spans 13 amino acids. The CDR3 coding sequence is TGTGCCACGAGTGACGGATCTTCCTACGAGCAGTACTTC. It encodes CATSDGSSYEQYF.

This clonotype was observed a few times. Since a much larger clone is just one base distant, this may be a read error. The genes are TRBV7-9 and TRBJ2-5; no clear D. Per germline, CDR1 SEHNR and CDR2 FQNEAQ (reference sequence). This CDR3 contains 14 residues. The CDR3 nucleotides read TGTGCCAGCAGCGAGGCGTCATTTACAGAGCCCCAGTACTTC. Encoded protein: CASSEASFTEPQYF.

In this sample, this clonotype turned up many times. J is TRBJ2-6 and V is TRBV5-5, with D maybe TRBD1 (6 bases). Trimming stripped 0 bases from V and 2 bases from J, with 6 bases between. The germline gives CDR1 SGHKS, CDR2 YYEKEE (reference sequence). The CDR3 is 15 amino acids. CDR3 nucleotides: TGTGCCAGCAGCTTGGACAGGGCTGGGGCCAACGTCCTGACTTTC. This encodes CASSLDRAGANVLTF.

To note about this clonotype: A single base separates this from a much larger clone, so it may be a read error. The chain links TRBV28 to TRBJ2-1; D unclear. Germline V gene lookup returns CDR1 MDHEN and CDR2 SYDVKM. The germline V and J ends were trimmed by 8 bases and 4 bases, with 12 bases remaining between them. The CDR3 is 13 amino acids. This CDR3 is CASQDASYNEQFF. The CDR3 region has the DNA TGTGCCAGCCAGGACGCCTCTTACAATGAGCAGTTCTTC.

This clonotype was observed a few times. A much larger clone lies one base from this, so it may be a read error. CDR3 DNA: TGTGCCAGTCGAGAGCAGATCCAAGAGACCCAGTACTTC. The encoded protein is CASREQIQETQYF. This chain joins TRBV7-9 and TRBJ2-5, with D hard to call. The CDR3 totals 13 residues. CDR1 and CDR2 from the germline V gene are SEHNR and FQNEAQ (reference sequence). Trimming left V 9 bases short and J 1 base short, with 12 bases between.

The sample holds many counts of this clonotype. The V call is TRBV4-3, the J call TRBJ1-6; 10 bases match TRBD1. Trimming at V came to 1 base and at J to 10 bases, leaving 7 bases not matched to a gene. Germline CDR1 is LGHNA and CDR2 is YSLEER. The length of the CDR3 is 16 residues. The CDR3 region has the DNA TGCGCCAGCAGCCAAGTCCGACAGGGGGCCGGGTCACCCCTCCACTTT. It translates to CASSQVRQGAGSPLHF.

In this sample, this clonotype turned up many times. V and J are TRBV7-9 and TRBJ1-6; TRBD1 agrees at 7 bases. CDR1 SEHNR and CDR2 FQNEAQ come from the germline V gene (reference sequence). V was clipped by 1 base and J by 13 bases; unmatched bases: 7. CDR3 length: 14 residues. CDR3 coding DNA: TGTGCCAGCAGCTTAGACAGGGGTGCTTCCCCCCTCCACTTT. Amino acids: CASSLDRGASPLHF. Full variable domain (remainder filled in from reference TRBV7-9 and TRBJ1-6): DTGVSQNPRHKITKRGQNVTFRCDPISEHNRLYWYRQTLGQGPEFLTYFQNEAQLEKSRLLSDRFSAERPKGSFSTLEIQRTEQGDSAMYLCASSLDRGASPLHFGNGTRLTVT.

This clonotype was seen ten or more times. The V call is TRBV19, the J call TRBJ2-7; D call uncertain. From germline, CDR1 is LNHDA and CDR2 SQIVND (reference sequence). V was cut by 3 bases and J by 1 base, with 7 bases left in between. The CDR3 has 13 residues. The CDR3 region is CASSMTGSYEQYF. The CDR3 DNA follows: TGTGCCAGTAGTATGACTGGATCCTACGAGCAGTACTTC.

Points on this clonotype: This clone may be a read error of a much larger clone one base away. No conserved phenylalanine or tryptophan ends this CDR3, so it is likely a read error. The chain uses TRBV12-3 or TRBV12-4 and TRBJ1-1; D gene ambiguous. This CDR3 has 13 amino acids. V shed 6 bases and J shed 4 bases, with 12 bases lying between them. CDR3: CASRHHLATEAFY. For the CDR3, the DNA is TGTGCCAGCAGGCACCACCTTGCCACTGAAGCTTTCTAT.

In its sample, this clonotype was seen a few times. A much larger clone sits a single nucleotide away, making a read error possible. This sequence joins TRBV20-1 and TRBJ2-7, with TRBD2 matching 12 bases. Germline loops: CDR1 DFQATT, CDR2 SNEGSKA (reference sequence). V was pared by 2 bases and J by 9 bases, with 8 bases of the junction left unmatched. The CDR3 spans 14 residues. CDR3 loop: CSARYGLAGRLQYF. CDR3 coding DNA: TGCAGTGCTAGATACGGACTAGCGGGAAGGTTGCAGTACTTC.

This clonotype showed up many times. DNA for the CDR3: TGTGCCAGCAGAGGGGGTTCAGGGCACAACTATGGCTACACCTTC. It is translated as CASRGGSGHNYGYTF. The genes are TRBV2 and TRBJ1-2; a weak D match, TRBD1 (6 bases). The germline CDR1 and CDR2 sequences are SNHLY and FYNNEI. CDR3 length: 15 amino acids. V was pared by 6 bases and J by 2 bases, with 16 bases between.

This clonotype showed up just a few times. The chain recombines TRBV5-1 with TRBJ1-1, with D unclear. The V gene lost 1 base and the J gene lost 7 bases, with 8 bases spanning the gap. This CDR3 is built from 12 residues. Germline CDR1 SGHRS, CDR2 YFSETQ. The CDR3 here is CASSLRPGEAFF. The DNA for the CDR3 is TGCGCCAGCAGCTTGAGACCCGGTGAAGCTTTCTTT.